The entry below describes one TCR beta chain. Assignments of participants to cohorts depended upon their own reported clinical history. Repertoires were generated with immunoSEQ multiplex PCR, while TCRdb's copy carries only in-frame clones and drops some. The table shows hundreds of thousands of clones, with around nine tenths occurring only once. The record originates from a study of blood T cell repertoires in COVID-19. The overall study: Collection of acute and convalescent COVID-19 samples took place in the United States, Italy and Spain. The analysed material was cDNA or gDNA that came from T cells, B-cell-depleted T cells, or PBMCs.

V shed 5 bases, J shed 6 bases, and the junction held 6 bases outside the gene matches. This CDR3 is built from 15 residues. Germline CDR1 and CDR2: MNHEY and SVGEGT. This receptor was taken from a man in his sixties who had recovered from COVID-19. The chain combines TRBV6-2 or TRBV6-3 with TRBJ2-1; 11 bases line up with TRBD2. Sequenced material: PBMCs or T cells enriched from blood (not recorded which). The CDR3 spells CASSTTSGSFNEQFF. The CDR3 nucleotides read TGTGCCAGCAGTACCACTAGCGGGAGTTTCAATGAGCAGTTCTTC.